By share of the sample, the clone carrying this T cell receptor beta chain is medium-sized. Its target is not known. TCRdb recomputed calls from the 5' RACE reads with MiXCR, one row per CDR3 protein. The repertoire has over 1,000 distinct CDR3 sequences, about 12% of them found once; the top ten carry around two fifths. Time point specified: sample taken at primary tumor resection. Whole RNA, isolated from tumor, nontumor lung or frozen PBMC, was sequenced without prior sorting. This sample is drawn from a study of spatial heterogeneity in lung cancer. Looking at the study overall: Raw reads showed each unique TCR and UMI combination turning up more than ten times on average.

The CDR3 spans 15 residues. Germline CDR1 reads LNHDA; CDR2 reads SQIVND (reference sequence). V lost 1 base, J lost 7 bases, and 13 bases lay in between. Notes on the study in general: The numbers of ubiquitous and regional expanded TCRs correlated with ubiquitous and regional nonsynonymous mutations, respectively. Tracking of tumor mutation counts was seen in expanded intratumoral alpha and beta TCR counts.

The receptor's source is a male donor with early-stage non-small cell lung cancer. Sequenced here: lung tumor tissue, sampled at surgery. The chain combines TRBV19 with TRBJ1-4, with no clear D. In DNA form, the CDR3 reads TGTGCCAGTAGTATAGTACACGGAGGGATTGAAAAACTGTTTTTT. Protein: CASSIVHGGIEKLFF.